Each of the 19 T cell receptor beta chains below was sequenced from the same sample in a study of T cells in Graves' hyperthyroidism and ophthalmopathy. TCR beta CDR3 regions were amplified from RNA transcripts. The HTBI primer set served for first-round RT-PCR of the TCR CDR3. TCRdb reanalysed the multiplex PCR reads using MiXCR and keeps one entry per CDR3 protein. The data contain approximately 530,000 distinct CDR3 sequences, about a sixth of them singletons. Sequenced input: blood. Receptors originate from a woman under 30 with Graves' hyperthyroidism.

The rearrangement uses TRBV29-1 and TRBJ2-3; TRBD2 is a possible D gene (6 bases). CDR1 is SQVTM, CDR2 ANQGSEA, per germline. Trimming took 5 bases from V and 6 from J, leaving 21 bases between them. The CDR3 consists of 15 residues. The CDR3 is CSVYYLDYPQDTQYF. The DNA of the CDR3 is TGCAGCGTTTACTATCTGGACTACCCACAGGATACGCAGTATTTT.

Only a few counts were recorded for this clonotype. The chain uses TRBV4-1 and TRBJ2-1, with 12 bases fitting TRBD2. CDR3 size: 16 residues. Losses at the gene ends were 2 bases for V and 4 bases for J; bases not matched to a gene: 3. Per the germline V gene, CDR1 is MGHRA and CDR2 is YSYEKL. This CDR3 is CASSQKLAGGYNEQFF. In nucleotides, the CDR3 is TGCGCCAGCAGCCAAAAACTAGCGGGGGGTTACAATGAGCAGTTCTTC.

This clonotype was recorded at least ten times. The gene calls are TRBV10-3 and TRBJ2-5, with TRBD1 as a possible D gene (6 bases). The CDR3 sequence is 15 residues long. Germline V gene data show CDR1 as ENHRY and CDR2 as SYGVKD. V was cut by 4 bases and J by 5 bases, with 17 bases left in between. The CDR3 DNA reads TGTGCCATCAGTGGTGTGCAGGGGCGAGCGGAGACCCAGTACTTC. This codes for CAISGVQGRAETQYF.

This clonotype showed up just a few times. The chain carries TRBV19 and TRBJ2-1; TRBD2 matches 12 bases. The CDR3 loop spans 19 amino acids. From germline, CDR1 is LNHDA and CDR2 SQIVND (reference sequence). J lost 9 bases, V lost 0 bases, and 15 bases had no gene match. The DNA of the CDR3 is TGTGCCAGTAGTATAGAGAGCGCTAGCGGGAGGGCCCGATTTGGTGAGCAGTTCTTC. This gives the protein CASSIESASGRARFGEQFF.

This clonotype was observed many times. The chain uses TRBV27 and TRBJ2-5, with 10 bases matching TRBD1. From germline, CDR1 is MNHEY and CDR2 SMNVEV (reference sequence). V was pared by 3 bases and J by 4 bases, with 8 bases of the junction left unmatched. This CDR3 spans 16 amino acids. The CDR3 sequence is CASSLTGGALGETQYF. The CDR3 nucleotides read TGTGCCAGCAGTTTGACAGGGGGCGCGCTCGGAGAGACCCAGTACTTC.

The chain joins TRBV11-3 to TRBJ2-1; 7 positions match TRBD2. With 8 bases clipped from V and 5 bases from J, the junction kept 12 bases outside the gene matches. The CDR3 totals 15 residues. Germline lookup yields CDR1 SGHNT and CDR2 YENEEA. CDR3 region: CASGGGYGGNNEQFF. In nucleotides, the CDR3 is TGTGCCAGCGGGGGGGGGTACGGGGGGAACAATGAGCAGTTCTTC. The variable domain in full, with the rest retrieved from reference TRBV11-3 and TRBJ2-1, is EAGVVQSPRYKIIEKKQPVAFWCNPISGHNTLYWYLQNLGQGPELLIRYENEEAVDDSQLPKDRFSAERLKGVDSTLKIQPAELGDSAVYLCASGGGYGGNNEQFFGPGTRLTVL.

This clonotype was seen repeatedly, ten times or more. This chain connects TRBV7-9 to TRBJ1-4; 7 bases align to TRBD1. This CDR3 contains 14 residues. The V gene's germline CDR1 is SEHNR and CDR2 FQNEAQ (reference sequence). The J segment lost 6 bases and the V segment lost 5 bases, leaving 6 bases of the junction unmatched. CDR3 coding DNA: TGTGCCAGCAGCCGAGGACAGGTCTATGAAAAACTGTTTTTT. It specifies CASSRGQVYEKLFF.

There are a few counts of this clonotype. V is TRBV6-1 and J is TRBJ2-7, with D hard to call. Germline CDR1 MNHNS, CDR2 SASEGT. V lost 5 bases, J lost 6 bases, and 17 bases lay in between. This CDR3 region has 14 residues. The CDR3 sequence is CASSPAGVLGEQYF. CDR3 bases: TGTGCCAGCAGTCCAGCTGGGGTGCTTGGCGAGCAGTACTTC.

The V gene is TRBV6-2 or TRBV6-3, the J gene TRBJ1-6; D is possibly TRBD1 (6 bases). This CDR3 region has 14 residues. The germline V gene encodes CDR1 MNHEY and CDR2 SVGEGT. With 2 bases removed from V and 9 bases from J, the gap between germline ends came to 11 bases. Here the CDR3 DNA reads TGTGCCAGCAGTTACGGGGACAAGAGTTCACCCCTCCACTTT. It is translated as CASSYGDKSSPLHF.

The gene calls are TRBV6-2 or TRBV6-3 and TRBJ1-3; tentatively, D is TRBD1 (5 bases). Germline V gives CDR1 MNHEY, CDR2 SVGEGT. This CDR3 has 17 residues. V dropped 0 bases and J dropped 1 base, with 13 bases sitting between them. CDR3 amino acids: CASSYSSRGPSGNTIYF. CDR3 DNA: TGTGCCAGCAGTTACTCGTCAAGGGGACCTTCTGGAAACACCATATATTTT.

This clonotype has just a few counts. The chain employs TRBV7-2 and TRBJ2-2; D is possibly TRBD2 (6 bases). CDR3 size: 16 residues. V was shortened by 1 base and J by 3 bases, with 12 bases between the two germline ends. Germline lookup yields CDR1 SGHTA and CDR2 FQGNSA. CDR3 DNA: TGTGCCAGCAGCTTAGTCCCCCGCGGGGACACCGGGGAGCTGTTTTTT. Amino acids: CASSLVPRGDTGELFF. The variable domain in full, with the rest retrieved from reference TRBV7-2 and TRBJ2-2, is GAGVSQSPSNKVTEKGKDVELRCDPISGHTALYWYRQSLGQGLEFLIYFQGNSAPDKSGLPSDRFSAERTGGSVSTLTIQRTQQEDSAVYLCASSLVPRGDTGELFFGEGSRLTVL.

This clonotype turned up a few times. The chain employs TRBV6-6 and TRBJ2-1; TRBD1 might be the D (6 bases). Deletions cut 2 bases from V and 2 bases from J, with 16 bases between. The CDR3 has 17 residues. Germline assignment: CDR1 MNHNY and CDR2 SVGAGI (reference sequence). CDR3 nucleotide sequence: TGTGCCAGCAGTTACCGATCGACAGGACCTCCCTACAATGAGCAGTTCTTC. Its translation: CASSYRSTGPPYNEQFF.

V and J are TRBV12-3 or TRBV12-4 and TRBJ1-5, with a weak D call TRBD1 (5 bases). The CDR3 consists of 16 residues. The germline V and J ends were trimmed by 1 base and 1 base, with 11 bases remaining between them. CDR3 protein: CASSLGDGRSNQPQHF. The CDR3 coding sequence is TGTGCCAGCAGTTTAGGGGACGGAAGAAGCAATCAGCCCCAGCATTTT.

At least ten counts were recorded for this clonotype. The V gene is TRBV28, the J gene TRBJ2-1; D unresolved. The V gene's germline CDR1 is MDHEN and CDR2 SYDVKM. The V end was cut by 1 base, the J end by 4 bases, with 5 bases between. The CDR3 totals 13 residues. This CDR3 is CASSLLGYNEQFF. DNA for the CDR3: TGTGCCAGCAGTTTATTGGGGTACAATGAGCAGTTCTTC.

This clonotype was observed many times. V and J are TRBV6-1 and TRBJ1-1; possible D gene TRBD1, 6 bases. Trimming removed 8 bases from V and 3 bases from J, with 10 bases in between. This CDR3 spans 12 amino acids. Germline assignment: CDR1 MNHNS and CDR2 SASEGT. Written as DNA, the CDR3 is TGTGCCAGCCGGGACAAATACACTGAAGCTTTCTTT. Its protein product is CASRDKYTEAFF.

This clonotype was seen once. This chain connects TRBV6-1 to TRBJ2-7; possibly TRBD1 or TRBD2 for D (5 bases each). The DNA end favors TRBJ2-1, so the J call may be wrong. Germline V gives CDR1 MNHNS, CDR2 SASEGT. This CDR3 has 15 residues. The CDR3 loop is CASSEDHAGSYEQFF. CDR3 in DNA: TGTGCCAGCAGTGAAGACCACGCAGGGAGCTACGAGCAGTTCTTC.

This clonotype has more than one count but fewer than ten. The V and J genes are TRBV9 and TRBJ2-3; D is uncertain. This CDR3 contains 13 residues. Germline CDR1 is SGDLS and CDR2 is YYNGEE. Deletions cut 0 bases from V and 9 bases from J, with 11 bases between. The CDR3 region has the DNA TGTGCCAGCAGCGTAGATTTGAGATCCACGCAGTATTTT. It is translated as CASSVDLRSTQYF.

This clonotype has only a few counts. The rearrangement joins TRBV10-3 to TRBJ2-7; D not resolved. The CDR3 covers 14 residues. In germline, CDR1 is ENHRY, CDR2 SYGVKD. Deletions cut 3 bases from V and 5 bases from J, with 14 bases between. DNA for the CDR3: TGTGCCATCAGTGAAATCGAACATCCGGACGAGCAGTACTTC. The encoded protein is CAISEIEHPDEQYF.

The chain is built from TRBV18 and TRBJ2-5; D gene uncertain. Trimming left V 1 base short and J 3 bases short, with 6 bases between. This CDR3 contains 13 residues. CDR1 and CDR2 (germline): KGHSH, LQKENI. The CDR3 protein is CASSPLIEETQYF. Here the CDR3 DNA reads TGTGCCAGCTCACCACTGATAGAAGAGACCCAGTACTTC.